These T cell receptor beta chains were read from a single sample in a study of glioma-infiltrating T cells after dendritic cell vaccination. Data came from immunoSEQ multiplex PCR; TCRdb stores just in-frame clones and leaves some out. This sample has 85,000 to 95,000 clones, with 80% to 90% found just once. Sample: blood, taken before dendritic cell vaccination. These receptors all come from a human donor with glioblastoma. CDR3s include the opening cysteine and the closing phenylalanine or tryptophan. Each record gives: V gene, D gene, J gene, clone size, CDR3 DNA, CDR3 protein. D genes are given only for firm matches. Not every row has a clone size; where given, it reads once, few, many or a size class.

TRBV6-1,NA,TRBJ1-2,NA,TGTGCCGAGAGGGGGACCCACTATGGCTACACCTTC,CAERGTHYGYTF
TRBV28,NA,TRBJ2-5,NA,TGTGCCAGCTGGGAGCGCGCCCAAGAGACCCAGTACTTC,CASWERAQETQYF
TRBV5-1,TRBD1,TRBJ2-7,once,TGCGCCAGCAGCAAGGACAGGGGCTACGAGCAGTACTTC,CASSKDRGYEQYF
TRBV6-6,NA,TRBJ1-3,NA,TGTGCCAGCAGTTACATTTCAGTGAACTCTGGAAACACCATATATTTT,CASSYISVNSGNTIYF
TRBV19,NA,TRBJ2-7,NA,TGTGCCAGTAGTACCCGGGACGGGAGTCAACGGGAGCAGTACTTC,CASSTRDGSQREQYF
TRBV6-6,TRBD1,TRBJ2-5,NA,TGTGCCAGCAGTTTCCCCGACAGGGGGCAAGAGACCCAGTACTTC,CASSFPDRGQETQYF
TRBV19,NA,TRBJ1-5,NA,TGTGCCAGTACCATGGGGAGGGCGGAGGGCAATCAGCCCCAGCATTTT,CASTMGRAEGNQPQHF
TRBV15,NA,TRBJ2-3,NA,TGTGCCACCAGCATGATCTCAGGGGGGTGGACAGATACGCAGTATTTT,CATSMISGGWTDTQYF
TRBV2,NA,TRBJ1-2,NA,TGTGCCAGCAGTGGACAGGTCAACTATGGCTACACCTTC,CASSGQVNYGYTF
TRBV5-1,TRBD1,TRBJ2-7,NA,TGCGCCAGCAGCTTGCCCGGGACAGGGGTCGAGCAGTACTTC,CASSLPGTGVEQYF
TRBV5-4,NA,TRBJ2-5,NA,TGTGCCAGCAGCGCCACCGGGACAAGCCAAGAGACCCAGTACTTC,CASSATGTSQETQYF
TRBV19,NA,TRBJ1-2,NA,TGTGCCAGTAGTATTTCCAGCTATGGCTACACCTTC,CASSISSYGYTF
TRBV6-5,NA,TRBJ1-4,NA,TGTGCCAGCAGTTTCGGACAGAGTAATGAAAAACTGTTTTTT,CASSFGQSNEKLFF
TRBV23-1,TRBD1,TRBJ2-7,few,TGCGCCAGCAGTCGAACGTCACCCGGGACAGTCTCCTACGAGCAGTACTTC,CASSRTSPGTVSYEQYF
TRBV19,NA,TRBJ1-6,once,TGTGCCAGTAGACCCCCCCTGGGACTGGGGGTTAGGAATTCACCCCTCCACTTT,CASRPPLGLGVRNSPLHF
TRBV1,NA,TRBJ2-1,NA,TGCACCAGCAGCCACGTGGGGACAACCCTCGGCTACAATGAGCAGTTCTTC,CTSSHVGTTLGYNEQFF
TRBV5-4,NA,TRBJ1-1,NA,TGTGCCAGCAGCGGCGGCAGGGTCACTGAAGCTTTCTTT,CASSGGRVTEAFF
TRBV5-6,TRBD1,TRBJ1-2,NA,TGTGCCAGCAGCCGCGGGACAGTGTCTCATGGCTACACCTTC,CASSRGTVSHGYTF
TRBV5-1,TRBD2,TRBJ2-5,NA,TGCGCCAGCAGCTTGGGACTAGCGGGATACCAAGAGACCCAGTACTTC,CASSLGLAGYQETQYF
TRBV2,NA,TRBJ1-3,NA,TGTGCCAGCAGTGCGGGGTCCATCTCTGGAAACACCATATATTTT,CASSAGSISGNTIYF
TRBV19,NA,TRBJ2-5,NA,TGTGCCAGTAGTATAGATGGTTGGGCGCAACAAGAGACCCAGTACTTC,CASSIDGWAQQETQYF